These T cell receptor beta chains were read from a single sample in a study of blood T cell repertoires in COVID-19. The method was immunoSEQ multiplex PCR; TCRdb's version includes in-frame clones alone and lacks a portion of them. The sample yields 200,000 to 250,000 clones, roughly 83% seen once. The sequenced material came from peripheral blood. These receptors all come from a woman in her 70s with active or convalescent COVID-19. CDR3s include the opening cysteine and the closing phenylalanine or tryptophan. The order of the fields is CDR3 length, clone size, V gene, D gene, J gene, CDR3 DNA, CDR3 protein. The D gene is left open where the match is weak. For some rows the clone size is stated as once, few or many, or as a class when expanded; others skip it.

cdr3_length: 13
clone_size: NA
v_call: TRBV30
d_call: TRBD1
j_call: TRBJ1-5
cdr3_nt: TGTGCCTGGAGTGTTCAGGGGGATCAGCCCCAGCATTTT
cdr3_aa: CAWSVQGDQPQHF

cdr3_length: 14
clone_size: NA
v_call: TRBV6-2/TRBV6-3
d_call: TRBD2
j_call: TRBJ2-5
cdr3_nt: TGTGCCAGCAGTCCCGGGACTAGCTTGGAGACCCAGTACTTC
cdr3_aa: CASSPGTSLETQYF

cdr3_length: 14
clone_size: NA
v_call: TRBV28
d_call: NA
j_call: TRBJ2-5
cdr3_nt: TGTGCCAGCAGCCCTAGCGACAAGTTAGAGACCCAGTACTTC
cdr3_aa: CASSPSDKLETQYF

cdr3_length: 15
clone_size: NA
v_call: TRBV29-1
d_call: TRBD1
j_call: TRBJ2-2
cdr3_nt: TGCAGCGTAAATCAGGGGGCCGTTGGCACCGGGGAGCTGTTTTTT
cdr3_aa: CSVNQGAVGTGELFF

cdr3_length: 16
clone_size: NA
v_call: TRBV9
d_call: TRBD1
j_call: TRBJ2-3
cdr3_nt: TGTGCCAGCAGCGTAGCTCCAGGGCAGGGGGCAGATACGCAGTATTTT
cdr3_aa: CASSVAPGQGADTQYF

cdr3_length: 16
clone_size: NA
v_call: TRBV7-2
d_call: TRBD1
j_call: TRBJ1-2
cdr3_nt: TGTGCCAGCAGCTTAGGCCCCCTGGACAGGGCCTATGGCTACACCTTC
cdr3_aa: CASSLGPLDRAYGYTF

cdr3_length: 14
clone_size: NA
v_call: TRBV5-1
d_call: NA
j_call: TRBJ2-7
cdr3_nt: TGCGCCAGCAGCTCCATCCCGGGAGCGGAAGAGCAGTACTTC
cdr3_aa: CASSSIPGAEEQYF

cdr3_length: 14
clone_size: NA
v_call: TRBV5-1
d_call: TRBD1
j_call: TRBJ2-7
cdr3_nt: TGCGCCAGCAGCTTGGGCCCAGGGGGCTACGAGCAGTACTTC
cdr3_aa: CASSLGPGGYEQYF

cdr3_length: 13
clone_size: NA
v_call: TRBV6-5
d_call: NA
j_call: TRBJ2-2
cdr3_nt: TGTGCCAGCAGTTACCCGGGGGAGGTGGAGCTGTTTTTT
cdr3_aa: CASSYPGEVELFF

cdr3_length: 17
clone_size: NA
v_call: TRBV5-6
d_call: NA
j_call: TRBJ2-1
cdr3_nt: TGTGCCAGCAGCTTGAGGTGGGAACGGGGGATCTACAATGAGCAGTTCTTC
cdr3_aa: CASSLRWERGIYNEQFF

cdr3_length: 14
clone_size: NA
v_call: TRBV4-1
d_call: TRBD1
j_call: TRBJ2-5
cdr3_nt: TGCGCCAGCAGCCAATCGGACAGGGAAGAGACCCAGTACTTC
cdr3_aa: CASSQSDREETQYF

cdr3_length: 14
clone_size: NA
v_call: TRBV21-1
d_call: NA
j_call: TRBJ1-5
cdr3_nt: TGTGCCAGCCCGAAAGGAGCAGACAATCAGCCCCAGCATTTT
cdr3_aa: CASPKGADNQPQHF

cdr3_length: 17
clone_size: once
v_call: TRBV7-9
d_call: NA
j_call: TRBJ2-5
cdr3_nt: TGTGCCAGCAGCTTAGGGCTGGGGGGAAGGGTCCAAGAGACCCAGTACTTC
cdr3_aa: CASSLGLGGRVQETQYF

cdr3_length: 13
clone_size: NA
v_call: TRBV7-9
d_call: NA
j_call: TRBJ2-7
cdr3_nt: TGTGCCAGCAACCCTCAGGGTAACTACGAGCAGTACTTC
cdr3_aa: CASNPQGNYEQYF

cdr3_length: 16
clone_size: NA
v_call: TRBV18
d_call: NA
j_call: TRBJ1-3
cdr3_nt: TGTGCCAGCTCACCTCTGGACAGCAGACCTGGAAACACCATATATTTT
cdr3_aa: CASSPLDSRPGNTIYF

cdr3_length: 14
clone_size: once
v_call: TRBV5-1
d_call: NA
j_call: TRBJ2-3
cdr3_nt: TGCGCCAGCAGCTTGGCGCAGATCACAGATACGCAGTATTTT
cdr3_aa: CASSLAQITDTQYF

cdr3_length: 13
clone_size: once
v_call: TRBV7-9
d_call: NA
j_call: TRBJ2-1
cdr3_nt: TGTGCCAGCAGCTCAACAGGGTACAATGAGCAGTTCTTC
cdr3_aa: CASSSTGYNEQFF

cdr3_length: 14
clone_size: NA
v_call: TRBV5-1
d_call: NA
j_call: TRBJ2-1
cdr3_nt: TGCGCCAGCAGCCCTCATCGCCGAGACAATGAGCAGTTCTTC
cdr3_aa: CASSPHRRDNEQFF

cdr3_length: 13
clone_size: NA
v_call: TRBV7-3
d_call: NA
j_call: TRBJ2-3
cdr3_nt: TGTGCCAGCAGCCCTAACGCGGCAGATACGCAGTATTTT
cdr3_aa: CASSPNAADTQYF

cdr3_length: 16
clone_size: NA
v_call: TRBV30
d_call: TRBD1
j_call: TRBJ1-6
cdr3_nt: TGTGCCTGGAGTGTCTCAGGGGGTGGGCGGAATTCACCCCTCCACTTT
cdr3_aa: CAWSVSGGGRNSPLHF